The clone carrying this TCR beta chain has ten or more counts. This entry is derived from a study of Graves' ophthalmopathy and Graves' hyperthyroidism. Researchers took RNA transcripts and amplified TCR beta CDR3 regions from them. The workflow started with a first-round RT-PCR run with HTBI primers and then moved on to a second-round multiplex PCR. TCRdb analysed the multiplex PCR reads with MiXCR anew, one entry per CDR3 protein. The data hold about 620,000 distinct CDR3 sequences, with 20% to 25% observed a single time. With 5 bases removed from V and 6 bases from J, the gap between germline ends came to 12 bases. The CDR3 totals 12 residues. The germline gives CDR1 SGHRS, CDR2 YFSETQ.

The origin of this receptor is a woman aged 18-29 years with stable Graves' hyperthyroidism. Some clones in this sample may be carry-over from other donors' samples. Source material: peripheral blood. The chain has TRBV5-1 and TRBJ2-7; maybe TRBD2 (5 bases). This CDR3 reads CASSPTDCEQYF. CDR3 in DNA: TGCGCCAGCAGTCCTACGGACTGCGAGCAGTACTTC.